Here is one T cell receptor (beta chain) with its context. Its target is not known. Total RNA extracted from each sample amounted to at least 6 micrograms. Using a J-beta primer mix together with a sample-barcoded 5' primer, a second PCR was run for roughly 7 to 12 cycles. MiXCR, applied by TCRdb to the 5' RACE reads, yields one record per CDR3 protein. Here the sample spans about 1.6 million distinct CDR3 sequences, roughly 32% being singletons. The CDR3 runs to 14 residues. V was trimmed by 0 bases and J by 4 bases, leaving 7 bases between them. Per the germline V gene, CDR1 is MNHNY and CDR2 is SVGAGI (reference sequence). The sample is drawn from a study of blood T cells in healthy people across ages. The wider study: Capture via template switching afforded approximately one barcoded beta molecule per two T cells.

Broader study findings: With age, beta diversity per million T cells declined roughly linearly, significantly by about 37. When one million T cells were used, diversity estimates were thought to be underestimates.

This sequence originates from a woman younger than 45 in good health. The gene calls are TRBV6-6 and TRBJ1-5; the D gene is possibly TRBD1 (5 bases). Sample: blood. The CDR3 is CASSYSTDNQPQHF. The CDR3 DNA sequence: TGTGCCAGCAGTTACTCGACAGATAATCAGCCCCAGCATTTT.